A single sample is the source of the 10 T cell receptor beta chains below, sequenced in a study of T cells in Graves' hyperthyroidism and ophthalmopathy. Amplification of TCR beta CDR3 regions used RNA as the template. The HTBI set primed first-round TCR CDR3 RT-PCR. A single record per CDR3 protein comes from TCRdb applying MiXCR to the multiplex PCR reads. In the table there are fewer than 750,000 distinct CDR3 sequences, about 43% of which are singletons. Sequenced material: peripheral blood or thyroid tissue (not recorded which). The origin of the receptors is a woman aged 18 to 35 with Graves' hyperthyroidism.

This clonotype occurred many times. V and J are TRBV3-1 and TRBJ1-6; D remains ambiguous. This CDR3 is built from 15 residues. Per germline, CDR1 LGHDT and CDR2 YNNKEL (reference sequence). The V end was cut by 2 bases, the J end by 4 bases, with 9 bases between. The CDR3: CASSQFGRYNSPLHF. DNA for the CDR3: TGTGCCAGCAGCCAATTCGGACGGTATAATTCACCCCTCCACTTT.

This chain links TRBV15 with TRBJ1-1, with a weak D call TRBD1 (5 bases). The germline V gene has CDR1 LNHNV and CDR2 YYDKDF (reference sequence). This CDR3 is built from 13 residues. V lost 4 bases and J lost 8, with 14 bases in between. CDR3 sequence reads: CATSKTGTSEAFF. In DNA, the CDR3 is TGTGCCACCAGCAAAACCGGGACTAGCGAAGCTTTCTTT.

This clonotype turned up a few times. This chain joins TRBV2 and TRBJ2-3; 10 bases agree with TRBD2. Germline assignment: CDR1 SNHLY and CDR2 FYNNEI. The CDR3 is 13 amino acids. V lost 8 bases and J lost 5; bases outside the gene matches: 4. CDR3 sequence: CASRLAGGDTQYF. The CDR3 DNA reads as TGTGCCAGCCGACTAGCGGGTGGAGATACGCAGTATTTT.

This clonotype turned up a few times. A read error is possible here, since a much larger clone lies one base away. The V and J genes are TRBV20-1 and TRBJ2-7; 12 nucleotides line up with TRBD2. V lost 0 bases and J lost 7; bases outside the gene matches: 13. Germline CDR1 is DFQATT and CDR2 is SNEGSKA (reference sequence). The CDR3 consists of 17 residues. CDR3 coding DNA: TGCAGTGCTAGAGAGGATACGACTAGCGGGAGCGGTATTGAGCAGTACTTC. Translated: CSAREDTTSGSGIEQYF.

Regarding this clonotype: At one end, the junction sequence differs from germline, possibly due to a read error. The chain has TRBV29-1 and TRBJ2-6; D not certain. The CDR3 contains 13 residues. Germline V gene lookup returns CDR1 SQVTM and CDR2 ANQGSEA. The DNA for the CDR3 is TGCAGCGTTGAGTATCCTGGGGACAACGTCCTGACTTTC. Amino acid sequence: CSVEYPGDNVLTF.

The chain carries TRBV24-1 and TRBJ2-2; possibly TRBD1 for D (5 bases). CDR3 length: 16 residues. V was trimmed by 4 bases and J by 2 bases, leaving 13 bases between them. The germline V gene has CDR1 KGHDR and CDR2 SFDVKD. DNA for the CDR3: TGTGCCACCAGTGAGGAACAGGTTCTCAACACCGGGGAGCTGTTTTTT. Encoded protein: CATSEEQVLNTGELFF.

Of note for this clonotype: A much larger clone is a single base away; this may be a read error. The conserved final phenylalanine or tryptophan is absent from the CDR3, which likely points to a read error. V gene TRBV11-3 combines with J gene TRBJ1-4; D may be TRBD1 (6 bases). The CDR3 contains 17 residues. From germline, CDR1 is SGHNT and CDR2 YENEEA. V lost 3 bases to trimming and J lost 1 base, with 15 bases between them. CDR3 residues: CASSLPGGGLTNEKLFL. CDR3 DNA: TGTGCCAGCAGCTTGCCCGGGGGGGGCCTAACTAATGAAAAACTGTTTCTT.

The table lists this clonotype with many counts. The V and J genes are TRBV11-3 and TRBJ2-7; TRBD2 might be the D (6 bases). CDR3 length equals 15 residues. The germline CDR1 and CDR2 sequences are SGHNT and YENEEA. Trimming removed 5 bases from V and 0 bases from J, with 14 bases in between. The CDR3 spells CASSGGRGISYEQYF. The CDR3 DNA is TGTGCCAGCAGCGGGGGTCGCGGGATCTCCTACGAGCAGTACTTC.

Only a few counts were recorded for this clonotype. The V call is TRBV5-1, the J call TRBJ1-3; 7 bases align to TRBD1. Per germline, CDR1 SGHRS and CDR2 YFSETQ. This CDR3 has 17 residues. With V trimmed by 0 bases and J by 8 bases, 14 bases remained unmatched. CDR3 in amino acids: CASSLGTGRDDGYTIYF. The CDR3 coding sequence is TGCGCCAGCAGCTTGGGGACAGGACGGGATGATGGCTACACCATATATTTT.

This rearrangement joins TRBV7-4 to TRBJ2-5; 7 nucleotides match TRBD1. The CDR3 length is 14 residues. Germline CDR1 reads SGHVT; CDR2 reads SQSDAQ. V was clipped by 6 bases and J by 2 bases; unmatched bases: 6. The CDR3 nucleotides read TGTGCCAGCAGGCTGACAGGGCCGCAAGAGACCCAGTACTTC. Translation: CASRLTGPQETQYF.